This TCR beta chain originates from a study of T cells in Graves' hyperthyroidism and ophthalmopathy. Using RNA transcripts as the source, TCR beta CDR3 regions were amplified. Using the HTBI primer set, a first-round RT-PCR was run on the TCR CDR3. TCRdb itself ran the multiplex PCR reads through MiXCR, one entry per CDR3 protein. The sample has roughly 710,000 distinct CDR3 sequences; 30% to 40% are singletons. A note on this clonotype: Its antigen is as yet unknown.

The CDR3 has 14 residues. Patients showing uncontrolled infection, other autoimmune disease, pregnancy or lactation were ineligible. General observations from the study: A median approximately 6.8 months before onset, the model predicted ophthalmopathy.

The sequenced material came from blood. The receptor was derived from a woman aged 35 to 49 with Graves' hyperthyroidism. The V and J genes are TRBV3-2 and TRBJ2-5. TRBV3-2 is listed as a pseudogene. CDR3 protein: CARNRVLGQETQYF. CDR3 nucleotide sequence: TGTGCCAGAAACAGGGTCTTGGGCCAAGAGACCCAGTACTTC.